What follows are 9 T cell receptor beta chains derived from one specimen sequenced in a study of blood T cell repertoires in COVID-19. Clones were read by immunoSEQ multiplex PCR, and TCRdb kept only the in-frame ones, dropping some. The sample shows about 230,000 clones, around 80% of them seen only once. The specimen sequenced was peripheral blood. These receptors all come from a woman in her 30s with COVID-19, enrolled during active disease.

V is TRBV7-9 and J is TRBJ2-3; no clear D. CDR1 SEHNR and CDR2 FQNEAQ come from the germline V gene (reference sequence). The CDR3 has 15 amino acids. V was clipped by 6 bases and J by 1 base, with 14 bases between them. The CDR3 DNA reads TGTGCCAGCAGACAATCTGGCCTTCGCACAGATACGCAGTATTTT. Protein: CASRQSGLRTDTQYF.

V is TRBV6-6 and J is TRBJ1-2; 8 bases are shared with TRBD1. Germline V gene sequence: CDR1 MNHNY, CDR2 SVGAGI (reference sequence). The CDR3 sequence is 14 residues long. The J segment lost 5 bases and the V segment lost 7 bases, leaving 9 bases of the junction unmatched. The CDR3 bases are TGTGCCAGCATTCCAGGGGGCGGTACTTATGGCTACACCTTC. This codes for CASIPGGGTYGYTF.

The rearrangement links TRBV3-1 (or the pseudogene TRBV3-2) to TRBJ2-3; D gene unclear. V was clipped by 0 bases and J by 1 base, with 5 bases between them. Per germline, CDR1 LGHDT and CDR2 YNNKEL (reference sequence). The CDR3 runs 14 residues. The CDR3 bases are TGTGCCAGCAGCCAAGACCCCGGCACAGATACGCAGTATTTT. This sequence encodes CASSQDPGTDTQYF.

This sequence joins TRBV7-2 and TRBJ2-3; D is possibly TRBD2 (6 bases). Per the germline V gene, CDR1 is SGHTA and CDR2 is FQGNSA. The V end was cut by 3 bases, the J end by 2 bases, with 9 bases between. The CDR3 has 14 amino acids. CDR3 DNA: TGTGCCAGCAGCTTTCGGACTAACACAGATACGCAGTATTTT. Encoded protein: CASSFRTNTDTQYF. The whole variable domain, filled in from reference TRBV7-2 and TRBJ2-3, reads GAGVSQSPSNKVTEKGKDVELRCDPISGHTALYWYRQSLGQGLEFLIYFQGNSAPDKSGLPSDRFSAERTGGSVSTLTIQRTQQEDSAVYLCASSFRTNTDTQYFGPGTRLTVL.

This chain joins TRBV7-2 and TRBJ2-7; 9 nucleotides line up with TRBD1. The trim removed 5 bases at V and 7 bases at J, leaving 18 bases unmatched. The germline gives CDR1 SGHTA, CDR2 FQGNSA. The CDR3 spans 17 residues. The CDR3 is CASSPYTGWTGAGEQYF. The CDR3 DNA is TGTGCCAGCAGCCCCTACACGGGATGGACAGGGGCGGGGGAGCAGTACTTC.

The chain links TRBV18 to TRBJ2-7; D perhaps matches TRBD2 (5 bases). CDR1 and CDR2 (germline): KGHSH, LQKENI. V lost 2 bases and J lost 4, with 9 bases in between. This CDR3 comprises 13 residues. The CDR3 DNA reads TGTGCCAGCTCACCATCCGGGATATACGAGCAGTACTTC. Translating gives CASSPSGIYEQYF.

V and J are TRBV5-1 and TRBJ1-3; a weak D match, TRBD1 (5 bases). The germline CDR1 and CDR2 sequences are SGHRS and YFSETQ. V lost 4 bases, J lost 0 bases, and 8 bases lay in between. CDR3 length equals 14 residues. This chain's CDR3 is CASSPDNSGNTIYF. CDR3 nucleotides: TGCGCCAGCAGCCCGGACAACTCTGGAAACACCATATATTTT.

The V call is TRBV12-3 or TRBV12-4, the J call TRBJ2-1; TRBD2 might be the D (6 bases). The CDR3 has 13 amino acids. Trimming removed 2 bases from V and 10 bases from J, with 12 bases in between. This CDR3 is CASSLKGGVEQFF. CDR3 sequence (DNA): TGTGCCAGCAGTTTAAAGGGCGGGGTGGAGCAGTTCTTC.

The chain combines TRBV6-2 or TRBV6-3 with TRBJ2-3; 8 nucleotides match TRBD2. V lost 1 base to trimming and J lost 5 bases; unmatched junction nucleotides: 14. The CDR3 is 18 residues long. Per germline, CDR1 MNHEY and CDR2 SVGEGT. The chain's CDR3 is CASSYWGGAGESGDTQYF. The CDR3 bases are TGTGCCAGCAGTTACTGGGGGGGAGCGGGAGAATCCGGAGATACGCAGTATTTT.